These T cell receptor beta chains were read from a single sample in a study of CD8 T cells in ankylosing spondylitis. TCRdb recomputed calls from the 5' RACE reads with MiXCR, one row per CDR3 protein. The table has 400,000 to 450,000 distinct CDR3 sequences, 17% seen once. Input material: blood, either unsorted or a sorted T cell fraction (not recorded which). These receptors all stem from a male donor with ankylosing spondylitis. Both conserved end residues are part of each CDR3. The order of the fields is CDR3 length, V gene, J gene, D gene, clone size, CDR3 DNA, CDR3 protein. The D gene is left open where the match is weak. The size of a clone is reported for some rows only, either as once, few or many, or as a class for expanded clones.

13	TRBV20-1	TRBJ1-5	.	.	TGCAGTGCTACCGGGGGCGGCAATCAGCCCCAGCATTTT	CSATGGGNQPQHF
18	TRBV2	TRBJ2-7	TRBD2	few	TGTGCCAGCAGACCGCCCCCACTAGCGGGAGTATTAACCTACGAGCAGTACTTC	CASRPPPLAGVLTYEQYF
13	TRBV7-2	TRBJ1-1	.	many	TGTGCCAGCAGCCTGGGGGGTCGGGCTGAAGCTTTCTTT	CASSLGGRAEAFF
15	TRBV6-2/TRBV6-3	TRBJ2-7	TRBD2	.	TGTGCCAGCAGCCCGACTAGCGGGAGCGGGTCGGAGCAGTACTTC	CASSPTSGSGSEQYF
14	TRBV30	TRBJ2-2	.	.	TGTGCCTGGGACCGGGGACCGAACACCGGGGAGCTGTTTTTT	CAWDRGPNTGELFF
17	TRBV9	TRBJ2-7	.	few	TGTGCCAGCAGCGAGGCCCCCACAGGCCCTTTCTCCTACGAGCAGTACTTC	CASSEAPTGPFSYEQYF
15	TRBV7-9	TRBJ1-4	.	few	TGTGCCAGCAGCTTAGATGGCATATTTAATGAAAAACTGTTTTTT	CASSLDGIFNEKLFF
15	TRBV5-1	TRBJ2-1	TRBD1	.	TGCGCCAGCAGCTTGGAGGGGGCAGCATACAATGAGCAGTTCTTC	CASSLEGAAYNEQFF
15	TRBV27	TRBJ2-7	TRBD1	.	TGTGCCAGCAGTTTAAGGGACAGGGGGCTCTACGAGCAGTACTTC	CASSLRDRGLYEQYF
12	TRBV6-1	TRBJ2-7	.	.	TGTGCCAGCAGTGAAGGCGCCTACGAGCAGTACTTC	CASSEGAYEQYF
11	TRBV28	TRBJ2-5	TRBD1	.	TGTGCCGGGGGACAGCAAGAGACCCAGTACTTC	CAGGQQETQYF
11	TRBV29-1	TRBJ1-1	.	many	TGCAGCGCTTCTATGAACACTGAAGCTTTCTTT	CSASMNTEAFF
16	TRBV7-8	TRBJ2-3	TRBD2	.	TGTGCCAGCAGCCCTAGCGGGGGGGCGAGGCGAGATACGCAGTATTTT	CASSPSGGARRDTQYF
14	TRBV7-9	TRBJ2-1	TRBD1	.	TGTGCCAGCAGCCCCCGTGGGACAGGGGACCTACGGTTCTTC	CASSPRGTGDLRFF
17	TRBV4-2	TRBJ2-1	TRBD1	few	TGTGCCAGCAGCCAAGATTCCAAGACAGGGGGTAGGGGTGAGCAGTTCTTC	CASSQDSKTGGRGEQFF
16	TRBV7-2	TRBJ2-1	.	.	TGTGCCAGCAACCTAGGGGGACCTTCGGCCTACAATGAGCAGTTCTTC	CASNLGGPSAYNEQFF
14	TRBV5-1	TRBJ1-4	.	.	TGCGCCAGCAGCTTGTCTGGGTATAATGAAAAACTGTTTTTT	CASSLSGYNEKLFF
15	TRBV29-1	TRBJ2-6	.	few	TGCAGCGTTGTAGGGGACCCCTCTGGGGCCAACGTCCTGACTTTC	CSVVGDPSGANVLTF
13	TRBV3-1	TRBJ2-3	.	few	TGTGCCAGCAGCCAACGACGGGGAGATACGCAGTATTTT	CASSQRRGDTQYF
14	TRBV15	TRBJ2-3	.	.	TGTGCCACCAGCAGAGACCCGGATGCAGATACGCAGTATTTT	CATSRDPDADTQYF
16	TRBV7-2	TRBJ2-3	.	few	TGTGCCAGCAGCTTAGCCTCTGGCCTACTCACAGATACGCAGTATTTT	CASSLASGLLTDTQYF
16	TRBV15	TRBJ2-6	.	few	TGTGCCACCAGCAGGGATGGGAGAGGGGGGGCCAACGTCCTGACTTTC	CATSRDGRGGANVLTF
19	TRBV12-3/TRBV12-4	TRBJ2-2	TRBD2	.	TGTGCCATCAGTCGGCGGGGGGGGGCCGTAGTTGGAAACACCGGGGAGCTGTTTTTT	CAISRRGGAVVGNTGELFF
13	TRBV12-3/TRBV12-4	TRBJ1-2	.	.	TGTGCCAGCAGAACGGACGGCCTTTATGGCTACACCTTC	CASRTDGLYGYTF
15	TRBV4-2	TRBJ1-2	TRBD1	.	TGTGCCAGCAGCCAAGACTCGGGACAGGGTGGTGGCTACACCTTC	CASSQDSGQGGGYTF
13	TRBV6-1	TRBJ2-7	.	.	TGTGCCAGCAGCATAGGGACCCAGGGCGAGCAGTACTTC	CASSIGTQGEQYF
16	TRBV6-1	TRBJ2-2	.	.	TGTGCCAGCACCGAAAGCCTAGCCTCCAACACCGGGGAGCTGTTTTTT	CASTESLASNTGELFF
15	TRBV12-3/TRBV12-4	TRBJ2-5	TRBD2	many	TGTGCCAGCAGTCTAGCGGGATTCCGCGAAGAGACCCAGTACTTC	CASSLAGFREETQYF
18	TRBV25-1	TRBJ2-7	TRBD1	few	TGTGCCAGCAGTTCCGCAGGGACAGGCGTCCTCAGCTCCTACGAGCAGTACTTC	CASSSAGTGVLSSYEQYF
17	TRBV5-6	TRBJ1-5	TRBD1	.	TGTGCCAGCAGCTTGACGACAGGGGAGGTGATAGATCAGCCCCAGCATTTT	CASSLTTGEVIDQPQHF
15	TRBV6-1	TRBJ1-2	.	few	TGTGCCAGCAGTGAAGCTGGGAAGGGGGGCTATGGCTACACCTTC	CASSEAGKGGYGYTF
18	TRBV3-1	TRBJ2-3	.	.	TGTGCCAGCAGCCACCTCATTCGGCGGGGACCAGGCACAGATACGCAGTATTTT	CASSHLIRRGPGTDTQYF
14	TRBV4-3	TRBJ1-1	.	.	TGCGCCAGCAGCCAATATACGTTAGGGACTGAAGCTTTCTTT	CASSQYTLGTEAFF
14	TRBV3-1	TRBJ2-5	TRBD1	.	TGTGCCAGCAGCCAAGGGACAGGGAGAGAGACCCAGTACTTC	CASSQGTGRETQYF
15	TRBV20-1	TRBJ1-1	TRBD1	.	TGCAGTGCAAGAACAGGGGGTTCCTCGAACACTGAAGCTTTCTTT	CSARTGGSSNTEAFF
19	TRBV6-4	TRBJ1-6	TRBD1	few	TGTGCCAGCAGTGACAACGGACAGGGTGTCTCTGCCTATAATTCACCCCTCCACTTT	CASSDNGQGVSAYNSPLHF
17	TRBV20-1	TRBJ2-7	.	few	TGCAGTGCCAAGGGGCCCGGGGCTACAGTACGGAATTACGAGCAGTACTTC	CSAKGPGATVRNYEQYF
11	TRBV2	TRBJ1-4	.	once	TGTGCCAGCAGTAGCAGGGTAGAGCTGTTTTTT	CASSSRVELFF
15	TRBV28	TRBJ2-7	TRBD2	.	TGTGCCAGCAGCACTAGCGGGAGGGCCTCCTACGAGCAGTACTTC	CASSTSGRASYEQYF
14	TRBV4-2	TRBJ2-7	TRBD1	few	TGTGCCAGCAGCCAGACAGGGGGCCCCTACGAGCAGTACTTC	CASSQTGGPYEQYF